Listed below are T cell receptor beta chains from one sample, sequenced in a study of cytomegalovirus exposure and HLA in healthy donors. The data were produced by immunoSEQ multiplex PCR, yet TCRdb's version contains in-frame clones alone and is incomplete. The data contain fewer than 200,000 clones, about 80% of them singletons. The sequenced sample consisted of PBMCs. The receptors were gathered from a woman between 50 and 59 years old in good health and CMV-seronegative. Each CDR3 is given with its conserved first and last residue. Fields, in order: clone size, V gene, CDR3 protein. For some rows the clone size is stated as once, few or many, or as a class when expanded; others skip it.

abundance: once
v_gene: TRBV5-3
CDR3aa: CARRRPGLALLSSTDTQYF

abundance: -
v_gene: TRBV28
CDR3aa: CASSGTDLAYEQYF

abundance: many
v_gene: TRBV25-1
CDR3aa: CASSASPRHGQEVYTF

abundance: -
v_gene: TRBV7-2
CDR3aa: CASSRPPGGSSSEQYF

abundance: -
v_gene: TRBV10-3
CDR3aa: CAISGGQGASPADTQYF

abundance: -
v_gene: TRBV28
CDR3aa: CASSTPGQGNYGYTF

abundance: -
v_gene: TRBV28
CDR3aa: CASIRQGREPQHF

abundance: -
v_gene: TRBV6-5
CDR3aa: CASSYSPGGQETQYF

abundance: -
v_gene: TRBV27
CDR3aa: CASSLNQNSGNTIYF

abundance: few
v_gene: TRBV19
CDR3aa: CAATPGTSEYNEQFF

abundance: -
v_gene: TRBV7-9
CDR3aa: CASSSSMLPEQYF

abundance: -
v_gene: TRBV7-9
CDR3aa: CASSPSGTEIGSQYF

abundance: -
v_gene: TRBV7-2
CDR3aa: CASSLWYQLTGELFF

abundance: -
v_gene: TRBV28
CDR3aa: CASSTLGSTEAFF

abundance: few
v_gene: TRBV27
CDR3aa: CASSLRGQPEAFF

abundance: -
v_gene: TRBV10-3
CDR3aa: CAITPDRLSTDTQYF

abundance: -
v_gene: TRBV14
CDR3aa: CASSRGTSGSAYEQYF

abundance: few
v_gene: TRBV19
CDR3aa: CASSLWTMRSEAFF

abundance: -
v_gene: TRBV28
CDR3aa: CASSLELASTDTQYF

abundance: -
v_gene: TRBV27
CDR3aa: CASSLPGTSGIVQFF

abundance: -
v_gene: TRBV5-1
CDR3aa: CASSWGTGLYNEQFF

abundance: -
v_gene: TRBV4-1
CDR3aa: CASSSGVSGANVLTF

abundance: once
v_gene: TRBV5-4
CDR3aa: CASSLGMSSGKQETQYF

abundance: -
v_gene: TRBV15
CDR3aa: CATRSGAGGYETQYF

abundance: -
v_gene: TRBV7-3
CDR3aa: CASSLSSGNYEQYF

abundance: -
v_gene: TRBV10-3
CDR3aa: CAIGTSGVSTGELFF

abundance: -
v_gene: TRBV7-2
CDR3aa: CASSSDRVKDTQYF

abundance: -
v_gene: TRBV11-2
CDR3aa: CASSPDRGVTEAFF

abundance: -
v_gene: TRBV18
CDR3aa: CASSPRDSSGNTIYF

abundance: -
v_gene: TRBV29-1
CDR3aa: CSVGQAPYEQYF

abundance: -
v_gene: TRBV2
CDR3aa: CASRDRGNSGNTIYF

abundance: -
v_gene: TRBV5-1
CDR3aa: CASSLREGYNEQFF

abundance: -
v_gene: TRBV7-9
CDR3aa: CASSPVGPEQFF

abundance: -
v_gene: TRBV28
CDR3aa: CASPLAPLLRGEETQYF

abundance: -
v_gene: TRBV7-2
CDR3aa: CASSHLSGQGRLEQYF

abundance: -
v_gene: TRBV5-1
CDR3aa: CASSHVDRSYEQYF

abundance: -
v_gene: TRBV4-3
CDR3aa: CASSHDRGRDQPQHF

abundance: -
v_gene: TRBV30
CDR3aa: CAWSVQVGTEAFF

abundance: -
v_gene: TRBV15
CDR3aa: CATSSGGVAGYGYTF

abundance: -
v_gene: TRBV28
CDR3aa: CASSEGTFQETQYF

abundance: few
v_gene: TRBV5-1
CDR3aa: CASSLGLIAGTDTQYF

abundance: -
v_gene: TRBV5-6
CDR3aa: CASSRLRGGAGSYEQYF

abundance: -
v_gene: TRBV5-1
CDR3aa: CASSLAGAGQQETQYF

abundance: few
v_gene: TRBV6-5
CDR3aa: CASSSRDRGRQPQHF

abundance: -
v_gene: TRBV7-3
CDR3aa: CASSQGTGGYGYTF

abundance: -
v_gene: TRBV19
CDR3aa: CASKGGDRASEQYF

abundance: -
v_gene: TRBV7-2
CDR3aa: CASSRLAGALYEQYF

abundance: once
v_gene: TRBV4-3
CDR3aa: CASSREGLADTQYF

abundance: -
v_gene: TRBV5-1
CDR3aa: CASLPGFGSARYEQYF

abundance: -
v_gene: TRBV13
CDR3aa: CASSLPAGYTEAFF

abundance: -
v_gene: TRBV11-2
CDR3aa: CASSLRSAGTGGRQTQYF

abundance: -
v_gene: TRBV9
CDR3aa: CASSVGLNEQFF

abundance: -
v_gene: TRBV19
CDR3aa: CASSIAENQPQHF

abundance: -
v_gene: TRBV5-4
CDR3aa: CASSLVGGDEQYF

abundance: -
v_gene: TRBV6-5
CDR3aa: CASSYTRERQPQHF